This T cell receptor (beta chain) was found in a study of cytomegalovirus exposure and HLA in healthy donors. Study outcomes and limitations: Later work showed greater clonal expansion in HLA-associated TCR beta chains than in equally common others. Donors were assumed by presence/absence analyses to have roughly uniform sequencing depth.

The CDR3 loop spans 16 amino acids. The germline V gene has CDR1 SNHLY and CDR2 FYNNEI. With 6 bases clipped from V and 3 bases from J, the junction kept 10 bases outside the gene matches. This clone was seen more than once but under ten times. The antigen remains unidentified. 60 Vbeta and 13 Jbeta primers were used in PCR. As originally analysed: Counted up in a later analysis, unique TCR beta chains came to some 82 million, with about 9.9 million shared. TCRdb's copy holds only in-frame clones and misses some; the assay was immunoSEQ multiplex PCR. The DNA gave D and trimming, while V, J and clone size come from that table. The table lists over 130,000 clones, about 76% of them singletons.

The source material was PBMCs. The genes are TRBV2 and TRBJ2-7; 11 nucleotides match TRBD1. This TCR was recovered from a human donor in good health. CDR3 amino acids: CASRRTGGPSLYEQYF. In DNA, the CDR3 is TGTGCCAGCAGGAGGACAGGGGGCCCTTCCCTCTACGAGCAGTACTTC. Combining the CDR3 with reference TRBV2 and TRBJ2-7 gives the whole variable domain EPEVTQTPSHQVTQMGQEVILRCVPISNHLYFYWYRQILGQKVEFLVSFYNNEISEKSEIFDDQFSVERPDGSNFTLKIRSTKLEDSAMYFCASRRTGGPSLYEQYFGPGTRLTVT.